This T cell receptor beta chain was profiled in a study of cytomegalovirus exposure and HLA in healthy donors. Findings and limits, study-wide: In presence/absence analyses, roughly uniform sequencing depth across donors was assumed. Likely technical artifact: a cluster of highly shared sequence variants. Earlier results showed most TCR beta V segments being productive about 90% or about 30% of the time.

Details on this clone: Antigen unknown.

It was with 60 Vbeta and 13 Jbeta primers that the PCR ran. The table came from immunoSEQ multiplex PCR; TCRdb's copy has only in-frame clones and leaves some out. Among under 200,000 clones, about 75% were seen once, and the ten largest hold about 4.9%. This CDR3 is built from 18 residues. The ends lost 1 base at V and 3 bases at J; junction bases unmatched: 14. Germline loops: CDR1 SGHRS, CDR2 YFSETQ. This receptor was taken from a male donor in good health and CMV-seronegative. The J gene is TRBJ2-5, the V gene TRBV5-1; 8 nucleotides agree with TRBD1. Sequenced sample: PBMCs. The CDR3 loop is CASSLWALLQGAEETQYF. In nucleotides, the CDR3 is TGCGCCAGCAGCTTGTGGGCCCTGCTTCAGGGGGCTGAAGAGACCCAGTACTTC.